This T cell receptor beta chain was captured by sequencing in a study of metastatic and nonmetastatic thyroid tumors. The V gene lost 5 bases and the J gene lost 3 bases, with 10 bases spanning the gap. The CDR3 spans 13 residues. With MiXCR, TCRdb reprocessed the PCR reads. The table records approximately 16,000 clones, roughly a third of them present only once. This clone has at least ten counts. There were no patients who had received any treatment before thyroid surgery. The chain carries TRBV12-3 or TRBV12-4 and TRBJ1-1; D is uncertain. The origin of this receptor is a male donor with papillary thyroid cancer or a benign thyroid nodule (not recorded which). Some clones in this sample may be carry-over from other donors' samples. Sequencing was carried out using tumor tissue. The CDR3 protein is CASSQLIDTEAFF. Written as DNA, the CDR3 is TGTGCCAGCAGTCAGTTGATCGACACTGAAGCTTTCTTT.